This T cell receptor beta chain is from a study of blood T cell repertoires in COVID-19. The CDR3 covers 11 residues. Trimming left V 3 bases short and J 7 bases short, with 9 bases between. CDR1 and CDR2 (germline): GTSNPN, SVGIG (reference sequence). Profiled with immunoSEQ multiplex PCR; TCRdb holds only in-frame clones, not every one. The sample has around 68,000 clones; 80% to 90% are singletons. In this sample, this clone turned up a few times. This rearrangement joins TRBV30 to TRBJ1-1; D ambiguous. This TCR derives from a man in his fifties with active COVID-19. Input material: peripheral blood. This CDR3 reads CAWRGGFEAFF. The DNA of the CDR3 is TGTGCCTGGAGGGGAGGGTTTGAAGCTTTCTTT.